The clone carrying this T cell receptor (beta chain) was counted many times. The sample is drawn from a study of human T cells and chemical hapten exposure. The time point was: patch test 1, 2 weeks after DPC sensitization. Sample treatment: therapeutic diphenylcyclopropenone sensitization with weekly scalp DPC. Via MiXCR, TCRdb re-called the RACE reads, giving one row per CDR3 protein. The sample contains over 12,000 distinct CDR3 sequences, around 15% of which appear only once. The CDR3 spans 15 residues. V dropped 1 base and J dropped 0 bases, with 6 bases sitting between them. The V gene's germline CDR1 is SGHVS and CDR2 FNYEAQ.

The chain uses TRBV7-6 and TRBJ2-2; D ambiguous. The receptor's source is a woman in her 30s with alopecia areata. Some clones in this sample may be carry-over from other donors' samples. The sample here was whole blood, taken in connection with sensitization to the hapten diphenylcyclopropenone (DPC). CDR3 amino acids: CASSLDRANTGELFF. The CDR3 DNA sequence: TGTGCCAGCAGCTTAGACAGAGCGAACACCGGGGAGCTGTTTTTT.